This TCR beta chain was retrieved from a study of early T cells in non-severe SARS-CoV-2 infection. Molecules of cDNA were individually given unique molecular identifiers that were attached to them. MiXCR was run by TCRdb on the 5' RACE reads, yielding one entry per CDR3 protein. The sample contains more than 45,000 distinct CDR3 sequences, 6% to 8.5% of which appear only once. The germline gives CDR1 SGHAT, CDR2 FQNNGV. V lost 2 bases, J lost 0 bases, and 18 bases lay in between. The CDR3 sequence is 18 residues long. This receptor was identified in an adult who was a healthcare worker with PCR-confirmed SARS-CoV-2 infection or an uninfected control (not recorded which). This sequence joins TRBV11-2 and TRBJ2-3, with D perhaps TRBD2 (6 bases). Sequencing was carried out using whole blood. The CDR3 reads CASSLLGRAFASTDTQYF. In DNA form, the CDR3 reads TGTGCCAGCAGCTTACTCGGGAGAGCGTTCGCTAGCACAGATACGCAGTATTTT.